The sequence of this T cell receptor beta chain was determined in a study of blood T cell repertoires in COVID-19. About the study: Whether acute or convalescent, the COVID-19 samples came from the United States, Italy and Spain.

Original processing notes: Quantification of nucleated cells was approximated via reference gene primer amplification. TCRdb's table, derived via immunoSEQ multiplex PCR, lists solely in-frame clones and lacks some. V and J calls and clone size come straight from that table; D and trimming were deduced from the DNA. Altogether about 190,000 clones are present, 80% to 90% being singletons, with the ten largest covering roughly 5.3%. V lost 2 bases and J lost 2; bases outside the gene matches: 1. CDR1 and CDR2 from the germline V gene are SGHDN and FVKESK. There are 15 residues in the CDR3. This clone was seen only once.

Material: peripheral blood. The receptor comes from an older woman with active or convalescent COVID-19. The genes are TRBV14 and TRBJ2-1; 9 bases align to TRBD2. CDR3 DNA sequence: TGTGCCAGCAGCCAATTAGCGGGAGCCTACAATGAGCAGTTCTTC. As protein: CASSQLAGAYNEQFF. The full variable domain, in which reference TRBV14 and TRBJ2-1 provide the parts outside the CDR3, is EAGVTQFPSHSVIEKGQTVTLRCDPISGHDNLYWYRRVMGKEIKFLLHFVKESKQDESGMPNNRFLAERTGGTYSTLKVQPAELEDSGVYFCASSQLAGAYNEQFFGPGTRLTVL.